This record covers a single TCR beta chain. These data originate in a study of blood T cell repertoires in COVID-19. Study summary: Samples representing acute and convalescent COVID-19 were sourced from the United States, Italy and Spain. PBMCs, B-cell-depleted T cells, or T cells were the source of the cDNA or gDNA that made up the material.

V shed 0 bases and J shed 1 base, with 12 bases lying between them. The CDR3 loop spans 16 amino acids. From germline, CDR1 is SGHDN and CDR2 FVKESK. As processed by the authors: Scientists estimated how many nucleated cells there were by amplifying reference gene primers. Only in-frame clones appear in the TCRdb table, and some are missing; sequencing was by immunoSEQ multiplex PCR. V and J calls and clone size are copied from that table; D and trimming were computed from the DNA. Of about 120,000 clones listed, 60% to 85% are singletons. Sequencing was done on a sample of peripheral blood. The chain employs TRBV14 and TRBJ1-1; D call uncertain. This clonotype was sampled from a man between 65 and 79 years old with acute or convalescent COVID-19. The chain's CDR3 is CASSQDGEMANTEAFF. The CDR3 nucleotides are TGTGCCAGCAGCCAAGACGGGGAGATGGCGAACACTGAAGCTTTCTTT.